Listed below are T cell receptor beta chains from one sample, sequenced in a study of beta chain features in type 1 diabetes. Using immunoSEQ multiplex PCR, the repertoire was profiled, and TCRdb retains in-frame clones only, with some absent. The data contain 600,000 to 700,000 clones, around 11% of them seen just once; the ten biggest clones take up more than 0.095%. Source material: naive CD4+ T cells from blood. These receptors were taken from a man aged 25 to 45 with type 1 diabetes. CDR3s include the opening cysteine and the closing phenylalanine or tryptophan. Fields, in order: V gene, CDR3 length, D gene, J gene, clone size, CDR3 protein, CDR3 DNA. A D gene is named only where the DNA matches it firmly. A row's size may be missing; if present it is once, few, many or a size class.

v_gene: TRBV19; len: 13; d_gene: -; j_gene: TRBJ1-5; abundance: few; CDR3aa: CASSPGLGQPQHF; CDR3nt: TGTGCCAGTAGCCCCGGGTTGGGTCAGCCCCAGCATTTT
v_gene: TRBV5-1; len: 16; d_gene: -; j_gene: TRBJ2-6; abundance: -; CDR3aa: CASSFLENSGANVLTF; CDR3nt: TGCGCCAGCTCATTCCTGGAGAACTCTGGGGCCAACGTCCTGACTTTC
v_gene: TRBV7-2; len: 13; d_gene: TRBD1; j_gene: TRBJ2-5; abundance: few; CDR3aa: CASSPRTGETQYF; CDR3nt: TGTGCCAGCAGCCCTCGGACAGGAGAGACCCAGTACTTC
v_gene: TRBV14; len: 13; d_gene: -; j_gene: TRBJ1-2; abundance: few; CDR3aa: CASSYTVNYGYTF; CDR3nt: TGTGCCAGCAGCTATACAGTAAACTATGGCTACACCTTC
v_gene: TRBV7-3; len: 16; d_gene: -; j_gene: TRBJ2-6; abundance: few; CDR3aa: CASSPGPSSGANVLTF; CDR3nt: TGTGCCAGCAGCCCTGGTCCAAGCTCTGGGGCCAACGTCCTGACTTTC
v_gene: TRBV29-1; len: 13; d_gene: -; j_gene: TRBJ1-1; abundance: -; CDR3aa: CSVQTEMNTEAFF; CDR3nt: TGCAGCGTGCAGACGGAGATGAACACTGAAGCTTTCTTT
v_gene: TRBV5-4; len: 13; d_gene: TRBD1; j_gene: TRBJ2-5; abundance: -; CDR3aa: CASRGTGEETQYF; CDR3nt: TGTGCCAGCAGAGGGACAGGGGAAGAGACCCAGTACTTC
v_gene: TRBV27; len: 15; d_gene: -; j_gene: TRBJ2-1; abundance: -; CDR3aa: CASSSAGTSYNEQFF; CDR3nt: TGTGCCAGCAGTTCTGCCGGGACAAGCTACAATGAGCAGTTCTTC
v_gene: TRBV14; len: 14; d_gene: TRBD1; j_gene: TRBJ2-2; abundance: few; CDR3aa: CASSLLTGRGELFF; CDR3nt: TGTGCCAGCAGCCTCCTGACAGGGCGCGGGGAGCTGTTTTTT
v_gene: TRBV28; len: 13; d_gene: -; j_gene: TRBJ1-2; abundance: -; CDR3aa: CASSLYPRYGYTF; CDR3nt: TGTGCCAGCAGTTTATACCCTCGCTATGGCTACACCTTC
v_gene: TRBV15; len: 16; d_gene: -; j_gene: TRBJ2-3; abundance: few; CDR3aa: CATSSRGLSGTDTQYF; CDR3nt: TGTGCCACCAGCAGTCGGGGACTTAGCGGAACAGATACGCAGTATTTT
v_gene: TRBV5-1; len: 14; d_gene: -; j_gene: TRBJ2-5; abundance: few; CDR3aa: CASSLRIAGETQYF; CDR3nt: TGCGCCAGCAGCTTGAGAATAGCCGGGGAGACCCAGTACTTC
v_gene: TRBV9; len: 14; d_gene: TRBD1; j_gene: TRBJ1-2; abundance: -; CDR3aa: CASSVGDRLGGYTF; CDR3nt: TGTGCCAGCAGCGTAGGGGACAGGTTGGGTGGCTACACCTTC
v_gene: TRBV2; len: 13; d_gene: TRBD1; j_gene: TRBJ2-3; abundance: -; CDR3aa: CASSGQGADTQYF; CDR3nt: TGTGCCAGCAGTGGACAGGGGGCAGATACGCAGTATTTT
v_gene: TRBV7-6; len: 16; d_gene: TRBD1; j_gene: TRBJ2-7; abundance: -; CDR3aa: CASSVTGTGASYEQYF; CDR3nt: TGTGCCAGCAGCGTCACCGGGACAGGGGCTTCCTACGAGCAGTACTTC
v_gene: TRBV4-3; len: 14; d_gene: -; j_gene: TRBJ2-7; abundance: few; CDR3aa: CASSQERQSYEQYF; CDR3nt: TGCGCCAGCAGCCAAGAAAGACAGTCCTACGAGCAGTACTTC
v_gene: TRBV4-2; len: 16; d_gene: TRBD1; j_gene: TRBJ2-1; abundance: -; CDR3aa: CASSRPTGGTYNEQFF; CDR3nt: TGTGCCAGCAGCCGACCGACAGGGGGAACCTACAATGAGCAGTTCTTC
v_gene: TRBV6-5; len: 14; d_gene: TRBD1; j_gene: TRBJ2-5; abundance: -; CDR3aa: CASSRTGYQETQYF; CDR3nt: TGTGCCAGCAGCCGGACAGGTTATCAAGAGACCCAGTACTTC